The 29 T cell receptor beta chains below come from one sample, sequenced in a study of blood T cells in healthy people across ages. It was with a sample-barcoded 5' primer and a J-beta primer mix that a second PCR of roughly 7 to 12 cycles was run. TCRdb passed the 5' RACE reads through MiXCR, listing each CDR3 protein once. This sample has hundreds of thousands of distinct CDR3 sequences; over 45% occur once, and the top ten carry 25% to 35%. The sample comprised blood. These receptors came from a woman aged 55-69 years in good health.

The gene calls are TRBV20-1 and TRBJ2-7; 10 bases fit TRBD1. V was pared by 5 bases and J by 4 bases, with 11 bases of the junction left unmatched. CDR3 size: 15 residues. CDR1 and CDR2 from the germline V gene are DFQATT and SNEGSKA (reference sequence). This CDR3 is CSARDRDRGSYEQYF. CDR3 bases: TGCAGTGCTCGGGACCGGGACAGGGGTTCTTACGAGCAGTACTTC.

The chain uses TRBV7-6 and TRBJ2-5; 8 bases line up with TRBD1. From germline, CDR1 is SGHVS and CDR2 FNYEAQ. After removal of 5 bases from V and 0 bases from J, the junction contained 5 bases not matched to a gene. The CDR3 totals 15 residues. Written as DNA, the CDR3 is TGTGCCAGCAGCACGACGGACAGGGACCAAGAGACCCAGTACTTC. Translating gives CASSTTDRDQETQYF.

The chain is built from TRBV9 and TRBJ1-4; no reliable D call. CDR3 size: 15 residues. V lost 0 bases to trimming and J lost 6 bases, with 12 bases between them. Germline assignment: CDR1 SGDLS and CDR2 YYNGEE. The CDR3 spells CASSVAGRSDEKLFF. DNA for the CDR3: TGTGCCAGCAGCGTAGCGGGCCGAAGTGATGAAAAACTGTTTTTT.

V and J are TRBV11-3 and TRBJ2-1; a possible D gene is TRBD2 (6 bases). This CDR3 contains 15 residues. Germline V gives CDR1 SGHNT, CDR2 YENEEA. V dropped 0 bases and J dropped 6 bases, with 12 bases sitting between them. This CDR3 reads CASSLDTGVFNEQFF. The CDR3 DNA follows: TGTGCCAGCAGCTTAGATACGGGAGTCTTCAATGAGCAGTTCTTC.

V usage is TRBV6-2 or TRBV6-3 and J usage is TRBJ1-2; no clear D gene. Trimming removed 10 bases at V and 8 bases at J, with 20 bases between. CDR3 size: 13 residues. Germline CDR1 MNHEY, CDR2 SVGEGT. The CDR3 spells CATLGGSRGGYTF. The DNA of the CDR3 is TGTGCCACCCTTGGAGGTTCGAGAGGGGGCTACACCTTC.

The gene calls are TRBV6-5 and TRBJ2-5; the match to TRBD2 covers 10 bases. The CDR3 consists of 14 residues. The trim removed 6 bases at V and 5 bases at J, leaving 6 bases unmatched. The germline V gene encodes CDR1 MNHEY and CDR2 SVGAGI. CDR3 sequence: CASREAGGSETQYF. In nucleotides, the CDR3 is TGTGCCAGCAGGGAAGCGGGAGGGTCGGAGACCCAGTACTTC.

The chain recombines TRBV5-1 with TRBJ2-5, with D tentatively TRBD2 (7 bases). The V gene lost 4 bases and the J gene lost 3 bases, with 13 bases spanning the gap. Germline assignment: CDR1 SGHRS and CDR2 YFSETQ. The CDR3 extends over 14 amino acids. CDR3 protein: CASSGGALKETQYF. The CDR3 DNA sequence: TGCGCCAGCAGCGGGGGGGCACTAAAAGAGACCCAGTACTTC.

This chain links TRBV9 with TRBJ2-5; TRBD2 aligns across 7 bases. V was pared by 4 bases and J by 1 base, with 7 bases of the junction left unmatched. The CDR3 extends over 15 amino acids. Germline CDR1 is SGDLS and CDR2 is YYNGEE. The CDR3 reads CASSRRGGVQETQYF. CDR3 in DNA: TGTGCCAGCAGCCGTAGGGGAGGGGTCCAAGAGACCCAGTACTTC.

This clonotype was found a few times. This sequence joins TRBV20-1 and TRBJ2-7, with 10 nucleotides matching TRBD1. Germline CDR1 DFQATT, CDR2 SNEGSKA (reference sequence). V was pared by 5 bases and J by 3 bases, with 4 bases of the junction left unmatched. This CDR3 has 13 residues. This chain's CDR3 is CSAQGQGNYEQYF. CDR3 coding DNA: TGCAGTGCTCAGGGACAGGGGAACTACGAGCAGTACTTC.

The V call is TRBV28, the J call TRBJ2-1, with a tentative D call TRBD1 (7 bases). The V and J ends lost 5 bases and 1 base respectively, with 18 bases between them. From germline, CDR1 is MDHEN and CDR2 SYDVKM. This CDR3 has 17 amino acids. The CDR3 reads CASSLSRGARSYNEQFF. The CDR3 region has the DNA TGTGCCAGCAGTCTCTCCAGGGGGGCGAGATCCTACAATGAGCAGTTCTTC.

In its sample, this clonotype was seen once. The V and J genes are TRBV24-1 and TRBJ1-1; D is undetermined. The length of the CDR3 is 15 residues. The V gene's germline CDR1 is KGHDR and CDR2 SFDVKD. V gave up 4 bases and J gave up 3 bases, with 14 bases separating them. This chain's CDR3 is CATSDPTTGDTEAFF. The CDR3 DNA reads TGTGCCACCAGTGACCCAACGACGGGTGACACTGAAGCTTTCTTT.

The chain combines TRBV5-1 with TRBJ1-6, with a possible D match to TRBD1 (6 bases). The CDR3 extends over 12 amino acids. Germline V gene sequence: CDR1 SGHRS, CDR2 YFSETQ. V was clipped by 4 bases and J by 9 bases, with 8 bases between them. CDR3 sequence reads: CASSEQGSPLHF. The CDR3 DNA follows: TGCGCCAGCAGCGAACAGGGTTCACCCCTCCACTTT.

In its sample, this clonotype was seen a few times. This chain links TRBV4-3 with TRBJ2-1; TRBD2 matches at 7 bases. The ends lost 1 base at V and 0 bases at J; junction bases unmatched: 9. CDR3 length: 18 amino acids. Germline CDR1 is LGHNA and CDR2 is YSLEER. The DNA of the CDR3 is TGCGCCAGCAGCCAAGGCCTTCGGGGCGGGAGCTCCTACAATGAGCAGTTCTTC. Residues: CASSQGLRGGSSYNEQFF.

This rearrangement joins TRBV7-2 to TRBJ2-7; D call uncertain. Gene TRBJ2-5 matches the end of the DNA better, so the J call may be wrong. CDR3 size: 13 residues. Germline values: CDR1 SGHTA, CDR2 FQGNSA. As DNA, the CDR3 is TGTGCCAGCAGCCAATCCAACGGGGAGACCCAGTACTTC. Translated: CASSQSNGETQYF.

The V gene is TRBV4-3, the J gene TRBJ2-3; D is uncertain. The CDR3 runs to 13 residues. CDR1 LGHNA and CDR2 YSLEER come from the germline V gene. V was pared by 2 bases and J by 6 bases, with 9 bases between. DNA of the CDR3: TGCGCCAGCAGCCAAACGTGGCGGGATACGCAGTATTTT. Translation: CASSQTWRDTQYF.

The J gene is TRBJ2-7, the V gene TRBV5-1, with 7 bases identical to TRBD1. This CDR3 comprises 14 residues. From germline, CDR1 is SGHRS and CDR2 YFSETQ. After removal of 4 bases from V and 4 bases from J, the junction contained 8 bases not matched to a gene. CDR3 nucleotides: TGCGCCAGCAGCGCACAGGGGATCCGTTACGAGCAGTACTTC. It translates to CASSAQGIRYEQYF.

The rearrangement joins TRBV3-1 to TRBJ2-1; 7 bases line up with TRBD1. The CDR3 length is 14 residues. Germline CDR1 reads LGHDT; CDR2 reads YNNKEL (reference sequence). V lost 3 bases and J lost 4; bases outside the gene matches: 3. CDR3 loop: CASSHRGRYNEQFF. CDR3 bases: TGTGCCAGCAGCCATAGGGGGCGGTACAATGAGCAGTTCTTC.

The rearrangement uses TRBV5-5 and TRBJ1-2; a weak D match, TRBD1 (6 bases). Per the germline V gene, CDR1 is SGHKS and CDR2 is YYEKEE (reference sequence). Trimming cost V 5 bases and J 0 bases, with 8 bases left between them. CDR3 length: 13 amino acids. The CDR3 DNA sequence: TGTGCCAGCAGAAGGGACACTAACTATGGCTACACCTTC. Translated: CASRRDTNYGYTF.

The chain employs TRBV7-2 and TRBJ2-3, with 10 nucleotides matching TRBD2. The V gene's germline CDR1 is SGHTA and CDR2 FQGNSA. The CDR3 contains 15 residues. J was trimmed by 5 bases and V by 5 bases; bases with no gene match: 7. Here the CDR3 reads CASSPSSGRRDTQYF. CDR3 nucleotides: TGTGCCAGCAGCCCCTCTAGCGGGAGAAGAGATACGCAGTATTTT. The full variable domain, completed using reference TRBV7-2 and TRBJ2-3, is GAGVSQSPSNKVTEKGKDVELRCDPISGHTALYWYRQSLGQGLEFLIYFQGNSAPDKSGLPSDRFSAERTGGSVSTLTIQRTQQEDSAVYLCASSPSSGRRDTQYFGPGTRLTVL.

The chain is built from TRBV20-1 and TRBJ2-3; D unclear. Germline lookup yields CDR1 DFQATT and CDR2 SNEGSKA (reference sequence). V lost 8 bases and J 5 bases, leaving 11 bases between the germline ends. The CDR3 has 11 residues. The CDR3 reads CSPTLRDTQYF. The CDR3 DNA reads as TGCAGTCCTACCCTCAGAGATACGCAGTATTTT.

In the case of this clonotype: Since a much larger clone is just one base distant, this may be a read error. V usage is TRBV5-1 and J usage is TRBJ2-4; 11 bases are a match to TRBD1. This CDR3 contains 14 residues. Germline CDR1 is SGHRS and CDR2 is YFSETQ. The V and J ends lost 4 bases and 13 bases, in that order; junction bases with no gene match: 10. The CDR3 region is CASSPDRGHYKQYF. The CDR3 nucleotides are TGCGCCAGCAGCCCGGACAGGGGGCATTACAAGCAGTACTTC.

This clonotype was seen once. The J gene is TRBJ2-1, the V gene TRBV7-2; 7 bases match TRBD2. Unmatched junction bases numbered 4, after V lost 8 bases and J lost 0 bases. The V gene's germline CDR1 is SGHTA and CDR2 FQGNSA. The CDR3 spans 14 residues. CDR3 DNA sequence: TGTGCCAGCCCCAGGGAGGGCTCCTACAATGAGCAGTTCTTC. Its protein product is CASPREGSYNEQFF.

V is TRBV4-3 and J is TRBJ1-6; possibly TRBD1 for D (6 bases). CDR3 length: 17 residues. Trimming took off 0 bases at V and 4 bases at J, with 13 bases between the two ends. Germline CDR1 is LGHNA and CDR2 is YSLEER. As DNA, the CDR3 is TGCGCCAGCAGCCAAGATAGCGGGGGCGGGTATAATTCACCCCTCCACTTT. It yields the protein CASSQDSGGGYNSPLHF.

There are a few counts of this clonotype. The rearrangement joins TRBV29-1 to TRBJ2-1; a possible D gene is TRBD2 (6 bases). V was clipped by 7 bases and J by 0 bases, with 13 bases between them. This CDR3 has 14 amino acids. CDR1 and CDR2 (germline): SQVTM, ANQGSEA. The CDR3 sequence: CSGYSGSSYNEQFF. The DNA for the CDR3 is TGCAGCGGCTATAGCGGAAGCTCCTACAATGAGCAGTTCTTC.

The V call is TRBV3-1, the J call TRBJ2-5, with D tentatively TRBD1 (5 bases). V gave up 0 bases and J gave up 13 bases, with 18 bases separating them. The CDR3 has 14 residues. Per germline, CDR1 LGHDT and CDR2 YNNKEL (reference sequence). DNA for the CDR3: TGTGCCAGCAGCCAAGATTTCGACAGCTACGAGCGGTACTTC. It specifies CASSQDFDSYERYF.

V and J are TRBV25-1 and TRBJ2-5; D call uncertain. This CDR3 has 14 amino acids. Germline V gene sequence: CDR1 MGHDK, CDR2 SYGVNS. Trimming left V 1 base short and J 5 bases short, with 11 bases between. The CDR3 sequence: CASSESPNRETQYF. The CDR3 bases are TGTGCCAGCAGTGAATCCCCAAATCGGGAGACCCAGTACTTC.

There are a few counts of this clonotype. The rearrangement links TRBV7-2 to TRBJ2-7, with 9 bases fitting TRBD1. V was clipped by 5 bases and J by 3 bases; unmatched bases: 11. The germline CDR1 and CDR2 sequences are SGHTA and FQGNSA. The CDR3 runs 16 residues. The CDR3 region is CASSKQQGAGLYEQYF. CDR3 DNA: TGTGCCAGCAGCAAACAACAGGGGGCAGGCCTCTACGAGCAGTACTTC.

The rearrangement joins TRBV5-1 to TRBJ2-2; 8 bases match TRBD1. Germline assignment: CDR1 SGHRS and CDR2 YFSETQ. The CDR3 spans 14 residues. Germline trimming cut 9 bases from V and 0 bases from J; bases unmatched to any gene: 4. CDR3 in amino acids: CATPGQANTGELFF. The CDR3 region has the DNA TGCGCCACCCCGGGACAGGCGAACACCGGGGAGCTGTTTTTT.

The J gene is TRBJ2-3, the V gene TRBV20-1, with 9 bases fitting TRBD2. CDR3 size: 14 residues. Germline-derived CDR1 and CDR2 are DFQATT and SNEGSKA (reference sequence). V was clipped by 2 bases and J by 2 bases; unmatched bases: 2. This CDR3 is CSARSGGTTDTQYF. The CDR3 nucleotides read TGCAGTGCTAGAAGCGGGGGGACCACAGATACGCAGTATTTT.